The next 30 T cell receptor beta chains were all read from a single sample in a study of blood T cell repertoires in COVID-19. Only in-frame clones appear in the TCRdb table, and some are missing; sequencing was by immunoSEQ multiplex PCR. The table has approximately 70,000 clones, 79% seen once. Sequenced input: peripheral blood. The source of these receptors is a woman aged 80 or over with active or convalescent COVID-19.

The chain recombines TRBV30 with TRBJ1-1; the match to TRBD1 covers 7 bases. Germline loops: CDR1 GTSNPN, CDR2 SVGIG (reference sequence). CDR3 length: 12 residues. V lost 5 bases, J lost 5 bases, and 5 bases stayed unmatched. The CDR3 protein is CAWGPGGTEAFF. The CDR3 bases are TGTGCCTGGGGTCCAGGGGGGACTGAAGCTTTCTTT.

The chain couples TRBV24-1 to TRBJ2-3; tentative D call: TRBD1 (5 bases). V gave up 5 bases and J gave up 0 bases, with 11 bases separating them. Germline values: CDR1 KGHDR, CDR2 SFDVKD. The CDR3 length is 15 residues. This chain's CDR3 is CATSAATDSTDTQYF. CDR3 nucleotide sequence: TGTGCCACCAGTGCCGCGACAGATAGCACAGATACGCAGTATTTT.

The gene calls are TRBV11-2 and TRBJ2-2; no clear D gene. The germline gives CDR1 SGHAT, CDR2 FQNNGV. The length of the CDR3 is 13 residues. Trimming removed 4 bases at V and 2 bases at J, with 5 bases between. The CDR3 region has the DNA TGTGCCAGCAGCTCCAGTAACACCGGGGAGCTGTTTTTT. Translating it yields CASSSSNTGELFF.

The chain combines TRBV19 with TRBJ2-7; TRBD1 might be the D (6 bases). Germline lookup yields CDR1 LNHDA and CDR2 SQIVND (reference sequence). Trimming pared 5 bases from V and 3 bases from J, leaving 11 bases between. The length of the CDR3 is 13 residues. Here the CDR3 reads CASSLETGYEQYF. The CDR3 DNA reads as TGTGCCAGTAGTTTGGAGACAGGCTACGAGCAGTACTTC.

The chain is built from TRBV5-6 and TRBJ2-1; 9 bases agree with TRBD2. V dropped 2 bases and J dropped 5; count of bases not matched to a gene: 11. The CDR3 covers 17 residues. The germline V gene has CDR1 SGHDT and CDR2 YYEEEE. Here the CDR3 reads CASSLARGVAGDNEQFF. The DNA for the CDR3 is TGTGCCAGCAGCTTAGCCCGGGGGGTAGCGGGGGACAATGAGCAGTTCTTC. The full variable domain, rest sourced from reference TRBV5-6 and TRBJ2-1, is DAGVTQSPTHLIKTRGQQVTLRCSPKSGHDTVSWYQQALGQGPQFIFQYYEEEERQRGNFPDRFSGHQFPNYSSELNVNALLLGDSALYLCASSLARGVAGDNEQFFGPGTRLTVL.

The rearrangement links TRBV3-1 (or the pseudogene TRBV3-2) to TRBJ1-2; 7 bases align to TRBD1. The CDR3 is 15 amino acids. The germline gives CDR1 LGHDT, CDR2 YNNKEL (reference sequence). Losses at the gene ends were 4 bases for V and 0 bases for J; bases not matched to a gene: 5. As DNA, the CDR3 is TGTGCCAGCAGCCCGGGACAGAGAGCTAACTATGGCTACACCTTC. It specifies CASSPGQRANYGYTF.

J is TRBJ2-5 and V is TRBV4-3; D is possibly TRBD1 (6 bases). The germline V gene has CDR1 LGHNA and CDR2 YSLEER. The CDR3 is 14 residues long. V lost 1 base and J 2 bases, leaving 8 bases between the germline ends. The CDR3 DNA reads TGCGCCAGCAGCCAAGGGACAGAACAAGAGACCCAGTACTTC. This encodes CASSQGTEQETQYF.

V and J are TRBV28 and TRBJ2-1, with 7 positions matching TRBD2. Losses at the gene ends were 3 bases for V and 1 base for J; bases not matched to a gene: 9. This CDR3 spans 17 amino acids. The germline V gene encodes CDR1 MDHEN and CDR2 SYDVKM. The CDR3 sequence is CASSFLGGSWSYNEQFF. CDR3 nucleotides: TGTGCCAGCAGTTTTCTGGGCGGGAGTTGGTCCTACAATGAGCAGTTCTTC.

In DNA, the CDR3 is TGTGCCAGCAGTCTAAACGCGGGACAGCTCTATGGCTACACCTTC. The encoded protein is CASSLNAGQLYGYTF. This chain joins TRBV28 and TRBJ1-2; 7 bases line up with TRBD1. CDR1 and CDR2 (germline): MDHEN, SYDVKM. The CDR3 sequence is 15 residues long. The V and J ends lost 5 bases and 4 bases, in that order; junction bases with no gene match: 10.

This rearrangement joins TRBV5-1 to TRBJ2-2; weak D call: TRBD1 (6 bases). The CDR3 is 15 residues long. Germline lookup yields CDR1 SGHRS and CDR2 YFSETQ. Between the trimmed V and J ends, which lost 4 bases and 3 bases, there was a span of 13 bases. The CDR3 DNA is TGCGCCAGCAGCGACAACAGGGTGCACACCGGGGAGCTGTTTTTT. Translating gives CASSDNRVHTGELFF.

The chain has TRBV27 and TRBJ2-3; tentatively, D is TRBD1 (6 bases). CDR3 length: 17 residues. With 6 bases removed from V and 0 bases from J, the gap between germline ends came to 19 bases. The germline gives CDR1 MNHEY, CDR2 SMNVEV (reference sequence). The CDR3 reads CASSLYPTGSSTDTQYF. Here the CDR3 DNA reads TGTGCCAGCAGCCTTTACCCGACAGGATCTAGCACAGATACGCAGTATTTT.

The chain is built from TRBV13 and TRBJ2-3; D is possibly TRBD2 (5 bases). The CDR3 contains 15 residues. From germline, CDR1 is PRHDT and CDR2 FYEKMQ (reference sequence). Trimming stripped 5 bases from V and 3 bases from J, with 15 bases between. CDR3 nucleotide sequence: TGTGCCAGCAGCCCCCGGGGAAAAGATACAGATACGCAGTATTTT. Translating it yields CASSPRGKDTDTQYF.

This clone came up once. The chain couples TRBV9 to TRBJ2-3; perhaps TRBD2 as D (5 bases). The ends were cut back, 0 bases at V and 6 bases at J, with 14 bases in the middle. The CDR3 is 15 amino acids. The germline V gene has CDR1 SGDLS and CDR2 YYNGEE. The DNA for the CDR3 is TGTGCCAGCAGCGTAGTTGTCACCCGAGGGGATACGCAGTATTTT. Translation: CASSVVVTRGDTQYF.

J is TRBJ1-5 and V is TRBV11-2; D is unresolved. V gave up 3 bases and J gave up 0 bases, with 9 bases separating them. Germline V gene sequence: CDR1 SGHAT, CDR2 FQNNGV. This CDR3 region has 15 residues. In DNA, the CDR3 is TGTGCCAGCAGCTTGAACAGCCATAGCAATCAGCCCCAGCATTTT. Residues: CASSLNSHSNQPQHF.

This chain joins TRBV19 and TRBJ1-2; TRBD1 aligns across 7 bases. The CDR3 is 13 amino acids. CDR1 is LNHDA and CDR2 is SQIVND in the germline V gene (reference sequence). V lost 5 bases and J lost 6; bases outside the gene matches: 6. As DNA, the CDR3 is TGTGCCAGTAGTTTTAGACAGGGCCATGGCTACACCTTC. Protein sequence: CASSFRQGHGYTF.

This clone was recorded only once. This chain links TRBV20-1 with TRBJ2-7; D uncertain. CDR1 and CDR2 (germline): DFQATT, SNEGSKA (reference sequence). The CDR3 is 10 amino acids. V dropped 5 bases and J dropped 4 bases, with 6 bases sitting between them. CDR3 sequence reads: CSALIYEQYF. In DNA form, the CDR3 reads TGCAGTGCTCTTATATACGAGCAGTACTTC.

This clone was detected only a few times. This chain links TRBV6-4 with TRBJ2-1; 10 nucleotides match TRBD1. The germline V gene encodes CDR1 MRHNA and CDR2 SNTAGT. Losses at the gene ends were 5 bases for V and 7 bases for J; bases not matched to a gene: 11. The CDR3 consists of 16 residues. The CDR3 DNA sequence: TGTGCCAGCAGTCCTCCCGGGACAGGGGAGCTGAATGAGCAGTTCTTC. Protein product: CASSPPGTGELNEQFF.

This chain joins TRBV5-4 and TRBJ1-1; D unresolved. The CDR3 contains 13 residues. Trimming stripped 0 bases from V and 5 bases from J, with 8 bases between. CDR1 SGHNT and CDR2 YYREEE come from the germline V gene (reference sequence). This CDR3 is CASSLDSRTEAFF. DNA of the CDR3: TGTGCCAGCAGCTTGGACAGTAGGACTGAAGCTTTCTTT.

This sequence joins TRBV6-6 and TRBJ1-2; D is ambiguous. Trimming pared 0 bases from V and 6 bases from J, leaving 5 bases between. CDR1 and CDR2 from the germline V gene are MNHNY and SVGAGI (reference sequence). The CDR3 covers 12 residues. CDR3 in DNA: TGTGCCAGCAGTTACTCTGCGAATGGCTACACCTTC. Protein: CASSYSANGYTF.

This clone was found a few times. This chain links TRBV19 with TRBJ1-3; no definite D call. The V end lost 5 bases, the J end lost 4 bases, and 18 bases lay between the germline ends. CDR1 LNHDA and CDR2 SQIVND come from the germline V gene (reference sequence). CDR3 length: 16 residues. As DNA, the CDR3 is TGTGCCAGTAGTGTCGGCGTTCCGGGGTTCGGAAACACCATATATTTT. This sequence encodes CASSVGVPGFGNTIYF.

CDR3 in amino acids: CASSQEGTSGSWSAGELFF. The CDR3 region has the DNA TGTGCCAGCAGCCAAGAGGGGACTAGCGGGAGTTGGAGTGCCGGGGAGCTGTTTTTT. The genes are TRBV3-1 (or the pseudogene TRBV3-2) and TRBJ2-2, with TRBD2 matching 14 bases. Germline trimming cut 0 bases from V and 6 bases from J; bases unmatched to any gene: 9. The CDR3 length is 19 residues. Per the germline V gene, CDR1 is LGHDT and CDR2 is YNNKEL (reference sequence).

The chain combines TRBV5-6 with TRBJ1-2; the D is unclear. In germline, CDR1 is SGHDT, CDR2 YYEEEE. The CDR3 extends over 15 amino acids. V was trimmed by 4 bases and J by 1 base, leaving 14 bases between them. The CDR3 reads CASSLLGVYNYGYTF. CDR3 sequence (DNA): TGTGCCAGCAGCCTCTTGGGAGTCTATAACTATGGCTACACCTTC. The full variable domain, in which reference TRBV5-6 and TRBJ1-2 provide the parts outside the CDR3, is DAGVTQSPTHLIKTRGQQVTLRCSPKSGHDTVSWYQQALGQGPQFIFQYYEEEERQRGNFPDRFSGHQFPNYSSELNVNALLLGDSALYLCASSLLGVYNYGYTFGSGTRLTVV.

The sample holds one count of this clone. The V and J genes are TRBV19 and TRBJ2-2; D might be TRBD2 (5 bases). V was trimmed by 11 bases and J by 0 bases, leaving 19 bases between them. The CDR3 totals 16 residues. In germline, CDR1 is LNHDA, CDR2 SQIVND (reference sequence). As DNA, the CDR3 is TGTGCCCTTAGTGAAACGGGGTGGCCGAACACCGGGGAGCTGTTTTTT. Its protein is CALSETGWPNTGELFF.

The chain uses TRBV19 and TRBJ1-1; no definite D call. The CDR3 is 15 amino acids. V was cut by 3 bases and J by 0 bases, with 11 bases left in between. In germline, CDR1 is LNHDA, CDR2 SQIVND (reference sequence). CDR3 sequence: CASSMSGALNTEAFF. CDR3 in DNA: TGTGCCAGTAGTATGTCCGGAGCTTTGAACACTGAAGCTTTCTTT.

The rearrangement links TRBV19 to TRBJ1-5; no definite D call. The CDR3 consists of 15 residues. Trimming removed 5 bases at V and 0 bases at J, with 11 bases between. CDR1 and CDR2 from the germline V gene are LNHDA and SQIVND (reference sequence). In DNA form, the CDR3 reads TGTGCCAGTAGTTTACGGCGGTATAGCAATCAGCCCCAGCATTTT. Its translation: CASSLRRYSNQPQHF.

This clone occurred a few times. This chain uses TRBV28 with TRBJ2-4; 8 nucleotides align to TRBD2. CDR3 length: 14 residues. V was clipped by 5 bases and J by 7 bases; unmatched bases: 7. Germline loops: CDR1 MDHEN, CDR2 SYDVKM. As DNA, the CDR3 is TGTGCCAGCAGTCCCGGACTAGCCGGTAACATTCAGTACTTC. It is translated as CASSPGLAGNIQYF.

The V and J genes are TRBV28 and TRBJ1-4, with D hard to call. Germline values: CDR1 MDHEN, CDR2 SYDVKM. V lost 6 bases and J 3 bases, leaving 8 bases between the germline ends. There are 13 residues in the CDR3. CDR3 sequence: CASSSGANEKLFF. DNA for the CDR3: TGTGCCAGCAGCTCCGGGGCTAATGAAAAACTGTTTTTT.

V gene TRBV30 combines with J gene TRBJ2-4, with D perhaps matching TRBD2 (5 bases). The CDR3 has 15 amino acids. V was shortened by 2 bases and J by 1 base, with 12 bases between the two germline ends. CDR1 is GTSNPN and CDR2 is SVGIG in the germline V gene (reference sequence). CDR3: CAWSPFSGAKNIQYF. The DNA of the CDR3 is TGTGCCTGGAGTCCCTTCTCGGGGGCCAAAAACATTCAGTACTTC.

The CDR3 protein is CASSPWKGRGGNYGYTF. CDR3 in DNA: TGTGCCAGCTCGCCATGGAAAGGGCGAGGGGGAAACTATGGCTACACCTTC. The chain employs TRBV18 and TRBJ1-2, with a tentative D call TRBD1 (6 bases). Germline V gene data show CDR1 as KGHSH and CDR2 as LQKENI. V dropped 6 bases and J dropped 2 bases, with 22 bases sitting between them. The CDR3 is 17 amino acids.

The J gene is TRBJ2-3, the V gene TRBV9; a possible D gene is TRBD2 (6 bases). This CDR3 region has 16 residues. Germline values: CDR1 SGDLS, CDR2 YYNGEE. The germline V and J ends were trimmed by 3 bases and 4 bases, with 18 bases remaining between them. The CDR3 here is CASSADYGGTPDTQYF. The DNA of the CDR3 is TGTGCCAGCAGCGCGGACTACGGCGGGACCCCAGATACGCAGTATTTT.